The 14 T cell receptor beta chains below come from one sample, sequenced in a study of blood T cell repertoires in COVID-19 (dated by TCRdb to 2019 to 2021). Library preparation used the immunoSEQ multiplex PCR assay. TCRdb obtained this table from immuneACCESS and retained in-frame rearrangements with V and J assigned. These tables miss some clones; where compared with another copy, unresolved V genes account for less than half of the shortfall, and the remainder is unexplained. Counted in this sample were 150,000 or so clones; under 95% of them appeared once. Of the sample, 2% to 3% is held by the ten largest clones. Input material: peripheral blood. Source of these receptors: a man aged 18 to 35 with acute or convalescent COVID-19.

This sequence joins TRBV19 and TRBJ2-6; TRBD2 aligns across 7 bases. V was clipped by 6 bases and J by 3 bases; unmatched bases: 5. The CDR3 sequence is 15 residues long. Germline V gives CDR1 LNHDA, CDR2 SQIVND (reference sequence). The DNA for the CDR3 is TGTGCCAGTAGCCGGGGGGAGGGTGGGGCCAACGTCCTGACTTTC. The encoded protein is CASSRGEGGANVLTF.

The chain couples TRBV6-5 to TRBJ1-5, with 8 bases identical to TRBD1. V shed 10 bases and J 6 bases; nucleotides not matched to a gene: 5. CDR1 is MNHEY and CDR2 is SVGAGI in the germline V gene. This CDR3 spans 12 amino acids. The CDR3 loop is CATLQGVQPQHF. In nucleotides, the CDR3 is TGTGCCACCCTACAGGGGGTTCAGCCCCAGCATTTT.

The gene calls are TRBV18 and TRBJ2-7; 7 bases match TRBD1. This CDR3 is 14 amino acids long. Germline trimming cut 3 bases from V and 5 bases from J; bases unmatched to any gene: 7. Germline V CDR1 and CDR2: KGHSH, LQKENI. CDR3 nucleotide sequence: TGTGCCAGCTCACCGGGACAGTTGGTTCACGAGCAGTACTTC. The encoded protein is CASSPGQLVHEQYF. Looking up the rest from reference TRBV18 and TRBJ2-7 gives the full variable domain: NAGVMQNPRHLVRRRGQEARLRCSPMKGHSHVYWYRQLPEEGLKFMVYLQKENIIDESGMPKERFSAEFPKEGPSILRIQQVVRGDSAAYFCASSPGQLVHEQYFGPGTRLTVT.

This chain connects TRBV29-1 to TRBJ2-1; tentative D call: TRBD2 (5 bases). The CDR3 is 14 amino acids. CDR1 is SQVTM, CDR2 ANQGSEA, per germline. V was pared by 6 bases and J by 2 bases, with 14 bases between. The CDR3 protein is CSVRPSGPYNEQFF. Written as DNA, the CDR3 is TGCAGCGTCCGACCAAGCGGCCCCTACAATGAGCAGTTCTTC.

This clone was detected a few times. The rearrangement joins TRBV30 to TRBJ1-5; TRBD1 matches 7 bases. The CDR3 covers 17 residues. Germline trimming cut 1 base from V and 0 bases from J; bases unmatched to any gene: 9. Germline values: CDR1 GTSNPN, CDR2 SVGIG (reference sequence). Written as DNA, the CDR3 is TGTGCCTGGAGTGGACAGGGAGGTAGTAGTAGCAATCAGCCCCAGCATTTT. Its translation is CAWSGQGGSSSNQPQHF.

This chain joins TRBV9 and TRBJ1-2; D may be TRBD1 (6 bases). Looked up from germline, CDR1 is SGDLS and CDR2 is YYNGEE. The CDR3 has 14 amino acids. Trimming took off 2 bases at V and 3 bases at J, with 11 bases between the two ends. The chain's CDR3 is CASSVETGDYGYTF. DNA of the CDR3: TGTGCCAGCAGCGTGGAGACAGGTGACTATGGCTACACCTTC.

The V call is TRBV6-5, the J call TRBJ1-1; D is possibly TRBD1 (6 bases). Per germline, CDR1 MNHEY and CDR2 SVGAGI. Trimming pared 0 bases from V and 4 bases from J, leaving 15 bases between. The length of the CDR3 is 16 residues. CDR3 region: CASSYSKGGLATEAFF. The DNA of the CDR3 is TGTGCCAGCAGTTACTCGAAGGGGGGGCTGGCCACTGAAGCTTTCTTT.

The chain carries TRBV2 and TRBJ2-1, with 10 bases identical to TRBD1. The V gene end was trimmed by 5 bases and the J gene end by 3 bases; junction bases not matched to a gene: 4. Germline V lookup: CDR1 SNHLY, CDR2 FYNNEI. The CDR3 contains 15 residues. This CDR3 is CASSRQGADYNEQFF. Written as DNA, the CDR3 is TGTGCCAGCAGTAGACAGGGGGCAGACTACAATGAGCAGTTCTTC.

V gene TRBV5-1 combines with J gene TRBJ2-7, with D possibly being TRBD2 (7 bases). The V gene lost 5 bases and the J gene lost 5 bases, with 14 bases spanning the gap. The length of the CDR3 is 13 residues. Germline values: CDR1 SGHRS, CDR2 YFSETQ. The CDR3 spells CASSGGGSNEQYF. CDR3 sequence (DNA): TGCGCCAGCAGTGGGGGGGGCTCAAACGAGCAGTACTTC.

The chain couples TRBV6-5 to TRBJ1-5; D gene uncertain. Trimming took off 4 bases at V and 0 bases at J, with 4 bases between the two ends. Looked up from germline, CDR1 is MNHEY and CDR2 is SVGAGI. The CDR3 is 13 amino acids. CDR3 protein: CASSSYSNQPQHF. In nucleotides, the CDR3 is TGTGCCAGCAGTTCGTATAGCAATCAGCCCCAGCATTTT.

This chain's CDR3 is CASSQDQTGHYGYTF. The CDR3, as DNA: TGTGCCAGCAGCCAGGACCAAACAGGTCACTATGGCTACACCTTC. The chain uses TRBV4-2 and TRBJ1-2; weak D call: TRBD1 (5 bases). Trimming removed 3 bases from V and 3 bases from J, with 14 bases in between. Germline loops: CDR1 LGHNA, CDR2 YNFKEQ. The CDR3 contains 15 residues.

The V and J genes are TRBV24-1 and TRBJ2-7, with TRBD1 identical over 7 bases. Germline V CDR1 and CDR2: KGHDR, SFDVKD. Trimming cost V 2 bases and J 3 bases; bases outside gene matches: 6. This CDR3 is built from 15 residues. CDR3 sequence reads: CATSDSRTGNYEQYF. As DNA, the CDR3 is TGTGCCACCAGTGATTCCCGGACAGGCAACTACGAGCAGTACTTC.

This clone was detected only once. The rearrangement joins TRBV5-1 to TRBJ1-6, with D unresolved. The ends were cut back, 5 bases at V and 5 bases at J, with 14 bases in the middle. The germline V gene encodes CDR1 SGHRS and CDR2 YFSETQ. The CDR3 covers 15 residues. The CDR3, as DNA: TGCGCCAGCAGGGATGGAGGGCCCCATAATTCACCCCTCCACTTT. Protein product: CASRDGGPHNSPLHF.

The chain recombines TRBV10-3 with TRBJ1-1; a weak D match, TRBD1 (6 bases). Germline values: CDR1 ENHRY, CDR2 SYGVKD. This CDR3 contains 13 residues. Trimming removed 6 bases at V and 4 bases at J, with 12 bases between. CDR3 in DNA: TGTGCCATCAGGGAGGGGGGGAGCACTGAAGCTTTCTTT. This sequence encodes CAIREGGSTEAFF.